This TCR beta chain came from a study of blood T cells in healthy people across ages. This clonotype was observed a handful of times. What it binds is unknown. The people who gave samples were healthy Caucasians from Russia, aged roughly 6 to 100. A sample-barcoded 5' primer and a J-beta primer mix were used in a second PCR of roughly 7 to 11 cycles. TCRdb redid the calling of the 5' RACE reads with MiXCR, one entry per CDR3 protein. Here the sample spans around 1,900,000 distinct CDR3 sequences, roughly two fifths being singletons. Study-level findings and limits: Lack of knowledge of donor CMV status possibly confounded expanded clonotype changes. Both naive CD4+ cell counts and diversity were greater in long-lived donors than in aged donors.

Trimming stripped 5 bases from V and 2 bases from J, with 13 bases between. Germline loops: CDR1 DFQATT, CDR2 SNEGSKA (reference sequence). The CDR3 spans 14 residues. The receptor's source is a human donor in good health. Input material: blood. The rearrangement joins TRBV20-1 to TRBJ2-1; weak D call: TRBD2 (5 bases). The CDR3 loop reads CSAPGEVPYNEQFF. CDR3 DNA: TGCAGTGCTCCCGGGGAAGTCCCCTACAATGAGCAGTTCTTC.